One and the same sample provided the 20 T cell receptor beta chains below, sequenced in a study of PD-L1 blockade in urothelial cancer. The protocol was immunoSEQ multiplex PCR, while the TCRdb copy is restricted to in-frame clones and leaves out a portion. This table holds tens of thousands of clones, around 80% found once. Sequences were derived from PBMCs, sampled around atezolizumab (anti-PD-L1) treatment. Receptors were obtained from a man in his fifties or sixties with urothelial cancer.

By share, this clone counts as medium-sized. The chain uses TRBV4-1 and TRBJ1-2; 8 positions agree with TRBD1. Per germline, CDR1 MGHRA and CDR2 YSYEKL. The CDR3 sequence is 16 residues long. The V segment lost 6 bases and the J segment 3 bases; nucleotides outside the gene matches: 12. The CDR3 region has the DNA TGCGCCAGCAGGGGACAGGAGGCTGGGGTTCACTATGGCTACACCTTC. This sequence encodes CASRGQEAGVHYGYTF.

The V and J genes are TRBV6-1 and TRBJ1-3; D is undetermined. V was pared by 3 bases and J by 0 bases, with 12 bases between. Germline V gene sequence: CDR1 MNHNS, CDR2 SASEGT. The CDR3 covers 16 residues. CDR3: CASSESDTGSGNTIYF. The CDR3 DNA is TGTGCCAGCAGTGAGTCTGACACCGGCTCTGGAAACACCATATATTTT.

In nucleotides, the CDR3 is TGTGCCAGCAGCGCCTTTAGCGGGAGGCCTCTAACCTCTACCTACGAGCAGTACTTC. It specifies CASSAFSGRPLTSTYEQYF. This chain links TRBV5-6 with TRBJ2-7; 10 bases match TRBD2. CDR1 is SGHDT, CDR2 YYEEEE, per germline. This CDR3 has 19 amino acids. With V trimmed by 4 bases and J by 2 bases, 18 bases remained unmatched.

This sequence joins TRBV15 and TRBJ1-2; 8 nucleotides match TRBD1. V dropped 1 base and J dropped 5; count of bases not matched to a gene: 3. Germline V gene data show CDR1 as LNHNV and CDR2 as YYDKDF (reference sequence). This CDR3 region has 14 residues. The CDR3 sequence is CATSRAGTGYGYTF. As DNA, the CDR3 is TGTGCCACCAGCAGAGCCGGGACAGGATATGGCTACACCTTC.

The J gene is TRBJ2-1, the V gene TRBV27; unclear D gene. The V gene lost 6 bases and the J gene lost 4 bases, with 10 bases spanning the gap. Germline V lookup: CDR1 MNHEY, CDR2 SMNVEV (reference sequence). This CDR3 region has 13 residues. CDR3 amino acids: CASSGSFYNEQFF. DNA of the CDR3: TGTGCCAGCAGCGGTTCTTTTTACAATGAGCAGTTCTTC.

The V gene is TRBV29-1, the J gene TRBJ1-5, with D unresolved. The CDR3 is 12 residues long. Germline CDR1 is SQVTM and CDR2 is ANQGSEA. The V end was cut by 6 bases, the J end by 6 bases, with 12 bases between. The CDR3 is CSVGGVGQPQHF. CDR3 DNA: TGCAGCGTGGGCGGGGTTGGTCAGCCCCAGCATTTT.

The V call is TRBV19, the J call TRBJ1-2; 10 positions agree with TRBD1. V lost 2 bases to trimming and J lost 7 bases; unmatched junction nucleotides: 7. The CDR3 runs to 15 residues. Germline assignment: CDR1 LNHDA and CDR2 SQIVND (reference sequence). The CDR3 is CASSIRGQGDRGYTF. DNA for the CDR3: TGTGCCAGTAGTATAAGAGGACAGGGGGACCGTGGCTACACCTTC.

The V call is TRBV6-1, the J call TRBJ1-5; D is uncertain. CDR1 is MNHNS, CDR2 SASEGT, per germline. Trimming left V 7 bases short and J 0 bases short, with 7 bases between. The CDR3 consists of 13 residues. Here the CDR3 reads CASMQVSNQPQHF. The CDR3 nucleotides are TGTGCCAGCATGCAGGTTAGCAATCAGCCCCAGCATTTT.

V and J are TRBV28 and TRBJ2-3, with D possibly TRBD1 on 5 matching bases. V lost 6 bases and J lost 6, with 22 bases in between. Germline V CDR1 and CDR2: MDHEN, SYDVKM. The CDR3 runs 16 residues. For the CDR3, the DNA is TGTGCCAGCAGGGGGCTGGCAGGGAAAAATCGGGATACGCAGTATTTT. Amino acids: CASRGLAGKNRDTQYF.

This CDR3 is CASSITGPNGELFF. The CDR3 DNA is TGTGCCAGTAGTATCACAGGGCCCAACGGGGAGCTGTTTTTT. This chain uses TRBV19 with TRBJ2-2, with a tentative D call TRBD1 (6 bases). The V end was cut by 3 bases, the J end by 7 bases, with 12 bases between. The CDR3 covers 14 residues. Germline assignment: CDR1 LNHDA and CDR2 SQIVND (reference sequence).

The chain carries TRBV30 and TRBJ1-6; 10 nucleotides agree with TRBD1. With V trimmed by 3 bases and J by 5 bases, 4 bases remained unmatched. The CDR3 contains 15 residues. Germline assignment: CDR1 GTSNPN and CDR2 SVGIG (reference sequence). The CDR3, as DNA: TGTGCCTGGAGGGGGACAGGGGCGAATAATTCACCCCTCCACTTT. Its protein is CAWRGTGANNSPLHF.

The rearrangement uses TRBV10-1 and TRBJ2-5, with TRBD1 as a possible D gene (6 bases). The CDR3 has 13 residues. Germline V gene lookup returns CDR1 WNHNN and CDR2 SYGVQD (reference sequence). With 7 bases removed from V and 0 bases from J, the gap between germline ends came to 9 bases. The CDR3 DNA reads TGCGCCAGCACCGGGACATACCAAGAGACCCAGTACTTC. It yields the protein CASTGTYQETQYF.

This clone was observed once. This chain connects TRBV5-1 to TRBJ1-5, with D tentatively TRBD1 (5 bases). The CDR3 totals 13 residues. The ends were cut back, 2 bases at V and 7 bases at J, with 10 bases in the middle. CDR1 is SGHRS, CDR2 YFSETQ, per germline. CDR3 nucleotide sequence: TGCGCCAGCAGCTTAGACGGGGGGCAGCCCCAGCATTTT. Translating it yields CASSLDGGQPQHF.

This chain joins TRBV5-6 and TRBJ2-7, with TRBD1 matching 9 bases. V lost 2 bases to trimming and J lost 6 bases; unmatched junction nucleotides: 3. This CDR3 is built from 13 residues. Germline V CDR1 and CDR2: SGHDT, YYEEEE. The DNA of the CDR3 is TGTGCCAGCAGCTTCATGACAGGGGGCGAGCAGTACTTC. Translated: CASSFMTGGEQYF.

J is TRBJ1-3 and V is TRBV5-1; D is ambiguous. Germline CDR1 SGHRS, CDR2 YFSETQ. Trimming removed 4 bases at V and 0 bases at J, with 20 bases between. The CDR3 contains 18 residues. The CDR3 protein is CASSTGIFKLDSGNTIYF. The CDR3 DNA is TGCGCCAGCAGCACGGGTATATTCAAACTCGACTCTGGAAACACCATATATTTT.

This sequence joins TRBV29-1 and TRBJ1-2, with 10 bases lining up with TRBD1. V shed 7 bases, J shed 8 bases, and the junction held 10 bases outside the gene matches. The CDR3 is 13 amino acids. Per germline, CDR1 SQVTM and CDR2 ANQGSEA. The CDR3 DNA is TGCAGCGACTCGACAGGGGGCGCTGGGGGCTACACCTTC. This encodes CSDSTGGAGGYTF.

The rearrangement links TRBV28 to TRBJ2-7; 7 nucleotides align to TRBD2. The ends lost 6 bases at V and 10 bases at J; junction bases unmatched: 6. Germline lookup yields CDR1 MDHEN and CDR2 SYDVKM. The CDR3 length is 11 residues. The CDR3, as DNA: TGTGCCAGCAGGGGGGAGGGATATCAGTACTTC. It translates to CASRGEGYQYF.

In DNA form, the CDR3 reads TGTGCCAGCAGCCCGGACAGGGGTCGGGAGCAGTACTTC. Encoded protein: CASSPDRGREQYF. The chain employs TRBV11-2 and TRBJ2-7, with 9 bases fitting TRBD1. Trimming at V came to 5 bases and at J to 7 bases, leaving 6 bases not matched to a gene. Germline V gene sequence: CDR1 SGHAT, CDR2 FQNNGV. The CDR3 has 13 amino acids. The full variable domain, in which reference TRBV11-2 and TRBJ2-7 provide the parts outside the CDR3, is EAGVAQSPRYKIIEKRQSVAFWCNPISGHATLYWYQQILGQGPKLLIQFQNNGVVDDSQLPKDRFSAERLKGVDSTLKIQPAKLEDSAVYLCASSPDRGREQYFGPGTRLTVT.

The chain combines TRBV21-1 with TRBJ1-2; the tabulated D call, TRBD1, remains unverified against the DNA. TRBV21-1 is given as a pseudogene. This CDR3 has 18 amino acids. Written as DNA, the CDR3 is TGTGCCAGCAGCACGTCATATCCGGACCGAGCAGGGGTCTATGGCTACACCTTC. Translating it yields CASSTSYPDRAGVYGYTF.

This rearrangement joins TRBV9 to TRBJ2-7, with TRBD2 matching over 8 bases. Germline V gene data show CDR1 as SGDLS and CDR2 as YYNGEE. With 0 bases clipped from V and 9 bases from J, the junction kept 11 bases outside the gene matches. This CDR3 has 15 residues. The DNA for the CDR3 is TGTGCCAGCAGCGTAGTCCTAACTAGCGGTCCGGGGCAGTACTTC. It is translated as CASSVVLTSGPGQYF. The full variable domain, rest sourced from reference TRBV9 and TRBJ2-7, is DSGVTQTPKHLITATGQRVTLRCSPRSGDLSVYWYQQSLDQGLQFLIQYYNGEERAKGNILERFSAQQFPDLHSELNLSSLELGDSALYFCASSVVLTSGPGQYFGPGTRLTVT.